A single sample gave rise to the 21 T cell receptor beta chains below, sequenced in a study of blood T cell repertoires in COVID-19. Sequencing was performed with immunoSEQ multiplex PCR; in TCRdb, only in-frame clones are kept and a portion is missing. This sample has fewer than 200,000 clones, with more than 75% found just once. The material sequenced was peripheral blood. These receptors were collected from a woman aged 60-75 years with COVID-19, enrolled during active disease.

A few counts support this clone. This chain connects TRBV19 to TRBJ2-1, with 14 nucleotides matching TRBD2. This CDR3 spans 16 amino acids. Germline-derived CDR1 and CDR2 are LNHDA and SQIVND (reference sequence). J was trimmed by 6 bases and V by 4 bases; bases with no gene match: 5. The CDR3 coding sequence is TGTGCCAGTAGTAACCTGGGACTAGCGGGAGTCAATGAGCAGTTCTTC. It translates to CASSNLGLAGVNEQFF.

The chain combines TRBV5-1 with TRBJ2-3; D may be TRBD1 (5 bases). Trimming removed 0 bases at V and 2 bases at J, with 13 bases between. Germline V lookup: CDR1 SGHRS, CDR2 YFSETQ. CDR3 size: 16 residues. Written as DNA, the CDR3 is TGCGCCAGCAGCTTGGCCGGACAATCGTCCACAGATACGCAGTATTTT. Residues: CASSLAGQSSTDTQYF.

The chain uses TRBV2 and TRBJ1-5; 10 bases are shared with TRBD1. CDR1 SNHLY and CDR2 FYNNEI come from the germline V gene. This CDR3 spans 17 amino acids. J was trimmed by 0 bases and V by 7 bases; bases with no gene match: 9. CDR3 in amino acids: CASTAGDRGDSNQPQHF. In DNA, the CDR3 is TGTGCCAGCACTGCGGGGGACAGGGGCGATAGCAATCAGCCCCAGCATTTT. Supplemented by reference TRBV2 and TRBJ1-5, the full variable domain reads EPEVTQTPSHQVTQMGQEVILRCVPISNHLYFYWYRQILGQKVEFLVSFYNNEISEKSEIFDDQFSVERPDGSNFTLKIRSTKLEDSAMYFCASTAGDRGDSNQPQHFGDGTRLSIL.

This clone has a single count. The chain has TRBV27 and TRBJ1-1, with D possibly TRBD1 on 6 matching bases. This CDR3 has 15 residues. CDR1 and CDR2 (germline): MNHEY, SMNVEV (reference sequence). V lost 7 bases to trimming and J lost 0 bases, with 15 bases between them. The CDR3 DNA follows: TGTGCCAGCACTGGTCAGGGGAGGGTGAACACTGAAGCTTTCTTT. The encoded protein is CASTGQGRVNTEAFF.

The chain is built from TRBV5-1 and TRBJ1-6, with D unclear. Trimming took 2 bases from V and 7 from J, leaving 16 bases between them. Germline loops: CDR1 SGHRS, CDR2 YFSETQ. There are 16 residues in the CDR3. The CDR3 DNA reads as TGCGCCAGCAGCTTTCAACTGACGGGAAGCAATTCACCCCTCCACTTT. This encodes CASSFQLTGSNSPLHF. The variable domain in full, with the rest retrieved from reference TRBV5-1 and TRBJ1-6, is KAGVTQTPRYLIKTRGQQVTLSCSPISGHRSVSWYQQTPGQGLQFLFEYFSETQRNKGNFPGRFSGRQFSNSRSEMNVSTLELGDSALYLCASSFQLTGSNSPLHFGNGTRLTVT.

V and J are TRBV5-1 and TRBJ2-1; 7 nucleotides line up with TRBD1. The CDR3 sequence is 15 residues long. The V gene end was trimmed by 6 bases and the J gene end by 4 bases; junction bases not matched to a gene: 10. Germline V gene lookup returns CDR1 SGHRS and CDR2 YFSETQ. This chain's CDR3 is CASTRVQGSYNEQFF. CDR3 coding DNA: TGCGCCAGCACCCGGGTACAGGGGTCTTACAATGAGCAGTTCTTC.

The gene calls are TRBV5-1 and TRBJ1-5; maybe TRBD1 (6 bases). Germline assignment: CDR1 SGHRS and CDR2 YFSETQ. Deletions cut 2 bases from V and 1 base from J, with 10 bases between. CDR3 length: 15 amino acids. The CDR3 spells CASSLSGESNQPQHF. The CDR3 nucleotides read TGCGCCAGCAGCTTATCAGGGGAAAGCAATCAGCCCCAGCATTTT.

The chain carries TRBV11-1 and TRBJ2-5; 8 bases are shared with TRBD2. Looked up from germline, CDR1 is SGHAT and CDR2 is FQDESV (reference sequence). There are 14 residues in the CDR3. V shed 5 bases and J 5 bases; nucleotides not matched to a gene: 7. In DNA form, the CDR3 reads TGTGCCAGCAGCACCCTGGGACTAGTTGAGACCCAGTACTTC. Translation gives CASSTLGLVETQYF.

The V and J genes are TRBV19 and TRBJ1-2; a weak D match, TRBD1 (5 bases). The CDR3 totals 14 residues. V shed 5 bases and J shed 6 bases, with 16 bases lying between them. Germline V gene lookup returns CDR1 LNHDA and CDR2 SQIVND (reference sequence). The chain's CDR3 is CASSPRQFKDGYTF. The CDR3 bases are TGTGCCAGTAGTCCACGACAGTTTAAAGATGGCTACACCTTC.

This clone was observed a single time. The rearrangement uses TRBV3-1 (or the pseudogene TRBV3-2) and TRBJ2-7; D is uncertain. CDR3 length equals 12 residues. V dropped 0 bases and J dropped 3 bases, with 3 bases sitting between them. Per germline, CDR1 LGHDT and CDR2 YNNKEL (reference sequence). For the CDR3, the DNA is TGTGCCAGCAGCCAAGACTTCTACGAGCAGTACTTC. Encoded protein: CASSQDFYEQYF.

This clone has just one count. The junction does not match germline at one end; this may be a read error. The J gene is TRBJ1-1, the V gene TRBV2, with no clear D. The germline V gene encodes CDR1 SNHLY and CDR2 FYNNEI. This CDR3 contains 11 residues. CDR3 DNA: TGTGCCAGCAGTGAAAAGGTCGGCGGAGCCTTT. Residues: CASSEKVGGAF.

V usage is TRBV6-5 and J usage is TRBJ2-3, with 7 bases identical to TRBD2. The junction had 9 bases not matched to a gene; V was cut back by 2 bases and J by 4 bases. Germline V gene sequence: CDR1 MNHEY, CDR2 SVGAGI. The CDR3 is made up of 16 amino acids. CDR3 sequence (DNA): TGTGCCAGCAGTTACGGCTTGTACGGGGGGTCAGATACGCAGTATTTT. This translates into CASSYGLYGGSDTQYF.

As concerns this clone: The sample has other DNA sequences that encode this CDR3 too. This chain links TRBV19 with TRBJ2-1, with TRBD2 matching 9 bases. The CDR3 covers 14 residues. Germline lookup yields CDR1 LNHDA and CDR2 SQIVND (reference sequence). Trimming took 4 bases from V and 4 from J; bases not matched to a gene: 2. The CDR3 DNA follows: TGTGCCAGTAGTAGCCTAGCGGGGTACAATGAGCAGTTCTTC. This translates into CASSSLAGYNEQFF.

The chain carries TRBV7-3 and TRBJ1-2, with 8 bases aligning to TRBD1. The CDR3 consists of 13 residues. Trimming took 4 bases from V and 8 from J; bases not matched to a gene: 6. CDR1 SGHTA and CDR2 FQGTGA come from the germline V gene. The CDR3 sequence is CASSSGQGGGYTF. CDR3 sequence (DNA): TGTGCCAGCAGCTCCGGACAGGGAGGCGGCTACACCTTC.

The genes are TRBV3-1 (or the pseudogene TRBV3-2) and TRBJ1-4, with D possibly being TRBD1 (5 bases). Germline V gives CDR1 LGHDT, CDR2 YNNKEL (reference sequence). V lost 1 base and J 8 bases, leaving 14 bases between the germline ends. CDR3 length: 15 amino acids. CDR3 sequence reads: CASSQVGASREKLFF. Here the CDR3 DNA reads TGTGCCAGCAGCCAAGTTGGGGCCTCTCGGGAAAAACTGTTTTTT.

The V call is TRBV6-6, the J call TRBJ2-7; 7 nucleotides align to TRBD2. Germline CDR1 and CDR2: MNHNY and SVGAGI (reference sequence). V lost 4 bases, J lost 2 bases, and 8 bases stayed unmatched. This CDR3 spans 15 amino acids. CDR3 nucleotides: TGTGCCAGCAGTTCGGAAATGGGGGGGACCTACGAGCAGTACTTC. Protein product: CASSSEMGGTYEQYF.

The chain couples TRBV18 to TRBJ1-5, with D maybe TRBD1 (5 bases). V was pared by 5 bases and J by 3 bases, with 14 bases between. The CDR3 length is 15 residues. CDR1 KGHSH and CDR2 LQKENI come from the germline V gene. The CDR3 nucleotides read TGTGCCAGCTCATCCACCCAGGGTTACAATCAGCCCCAGCATTTT. This sequence encodes CASSSTQGYNQPQHF.

V is TRBV12-5 and J is TRBJ1-1; D unclear. The CDR3 extends over 12 amino acids. V was pared by 4 bases and J by 7 bases, with 10 bases between. Germline CDR1 LGHNT, CDR2 FRNRAP. This CDR3 is CASGSAGIEAFF. In nucleotides, the CDR3 is TGTGCTAGTGGTTCGGCGGGAATTGAAGCTTTCTTT.

About this clone: At the DNA level, this CDR3 is encoded by other sequences in the same sample as well. The chain combines TRBV27 with TRBJ1-1; maybe TRBD1 (5 bases). V lost 7 bases and J lost 4, with 16 bases in between. This CDR3 spans 14 amino acids. Germline CDR1 and CDR2: MNHEY and SMNVEV (reference sequence). The DNA of the CDR3 is TGTGCCAGCACCCCGGATAGGGGAGGCACTGAAGCTTTCTTT. The encoded protein is CASTPDRGGTEAFF.

J is TRBJ1-2 and V is TRBV30; 12 positions agree with TRBD1. The CDR3 length is 17 residues. The germline CDR1 and CDR2 sequences are GTSNPN and SVGIG (reference sequence). V shed 3 bases and J 2 bases; nucleotides not matched to a gene: 10. The CDR3: CAWSFRDRGRVNYGYTF. The CDR3 nucleotides are TGTGCCTGGAGCTTCCGGGACAGGGGGCGCGTGAACTATGGCTACACCTTC.

V and J are TRBV7-3 and TRBJ2-3; D might be TRBD2 (5 bases). The germline gives CDR1 SGHTA, CDR2 FQGTGA. The CDR3 has 15 amino acids. The V gene lost 5 bases and the J gene lost 0 bases, with 12 bases spanning the gap. For the CDR3, the DNA is TGTGCCAGCAGCCCTACTAGAGCTAGCACAGATACGCAGTATTTT. Residues: CASSPTRASTDTQYF.